This T cell receptor (beta chain) was recovered during a study of OX40 agonist ivuxolimab in advanced cancers. The sample holds one count of this clone. Repertoires were generated with immunoSEQ multiplex PCR, while TCRdb's copy carries only in-frame clones and drops some. The sample lists more than 55,000 clones; 87% were seen once. This specimen was CD4+ or CD8+ T cells sorted from blood, taken in a trial of the OX40 agonist ivuxolimab. The TCR comes from an adult with an advanced solid tumor such as melanoma, head and neck, liver or kidney cancer.

DNA of the CDR3: TGCGCCAGCAGCCAAACTAGCGGGGGCTTTAATGAGCAGTTCTTC. Translation: CASSQTSGGFNEQFF. The rearrangement uses TRBV4-1 and TRBJ2-1; TRBD2 aligns across 11 bases. The CDR3 contains 15 residues. The germline V gene has CDR1 MGHRA and CDR2 YSYEKL. V was clipped by 2 bases and J by 7 bases; unmatched bases: 4.